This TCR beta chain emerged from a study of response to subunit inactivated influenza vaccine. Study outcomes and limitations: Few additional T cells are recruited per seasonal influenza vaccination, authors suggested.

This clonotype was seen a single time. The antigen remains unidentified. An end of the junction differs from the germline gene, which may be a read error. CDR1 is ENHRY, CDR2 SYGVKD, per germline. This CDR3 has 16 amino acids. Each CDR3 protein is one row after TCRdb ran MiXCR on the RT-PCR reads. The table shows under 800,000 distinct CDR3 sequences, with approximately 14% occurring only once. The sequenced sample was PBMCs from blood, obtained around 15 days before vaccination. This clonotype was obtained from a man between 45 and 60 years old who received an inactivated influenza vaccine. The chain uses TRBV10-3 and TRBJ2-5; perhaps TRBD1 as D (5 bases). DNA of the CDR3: TGTGCCATCAGTGAGTCGGCAGGGTACCCCCAAGAGACCCAGGACTTC. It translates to CAISESAGYPQETQDF.